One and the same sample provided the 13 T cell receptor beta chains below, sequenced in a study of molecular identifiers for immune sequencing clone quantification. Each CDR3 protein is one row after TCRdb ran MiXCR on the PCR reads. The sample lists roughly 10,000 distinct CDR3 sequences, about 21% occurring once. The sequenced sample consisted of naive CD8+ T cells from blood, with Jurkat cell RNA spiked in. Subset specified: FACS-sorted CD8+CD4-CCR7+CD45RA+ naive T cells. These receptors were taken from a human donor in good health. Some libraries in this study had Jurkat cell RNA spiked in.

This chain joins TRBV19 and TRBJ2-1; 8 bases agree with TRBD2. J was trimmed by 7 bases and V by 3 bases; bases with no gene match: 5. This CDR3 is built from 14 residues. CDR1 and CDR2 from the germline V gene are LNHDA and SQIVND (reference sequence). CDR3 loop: CASSMALAGNEQFF. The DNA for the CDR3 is TGTGCCAGTAGTATGGCTCTAGCGGGTAATGAGCAGTTCTTC.

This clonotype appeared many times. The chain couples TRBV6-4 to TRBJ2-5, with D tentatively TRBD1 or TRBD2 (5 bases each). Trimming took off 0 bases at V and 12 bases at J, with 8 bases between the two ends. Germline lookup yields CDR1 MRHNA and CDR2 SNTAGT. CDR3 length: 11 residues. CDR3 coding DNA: TGTGCCAGCAGTGACTCTGAGGGGAAGTACTTC. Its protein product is CASSDSEGKYF.

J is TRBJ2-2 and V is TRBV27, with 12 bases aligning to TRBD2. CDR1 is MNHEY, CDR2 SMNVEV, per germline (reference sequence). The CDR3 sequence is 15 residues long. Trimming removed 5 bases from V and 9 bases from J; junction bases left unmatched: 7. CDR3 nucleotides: TGTGCCAGCAGTATCGGGACTAGCGGGTTCAGGGAGCTGTTTTTT. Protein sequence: CASSIGTSGFRELFF.

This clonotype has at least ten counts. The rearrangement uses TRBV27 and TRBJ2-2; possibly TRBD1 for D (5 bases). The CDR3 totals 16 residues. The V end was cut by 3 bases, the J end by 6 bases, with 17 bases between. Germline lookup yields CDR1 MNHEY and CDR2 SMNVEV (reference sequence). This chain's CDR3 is CASSFGPTVYAGELFF. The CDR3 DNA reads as TGTGCCAGCAGTTTTGGGCCGACAGTCTATGCCGGGGAGCTGTTTTTT.

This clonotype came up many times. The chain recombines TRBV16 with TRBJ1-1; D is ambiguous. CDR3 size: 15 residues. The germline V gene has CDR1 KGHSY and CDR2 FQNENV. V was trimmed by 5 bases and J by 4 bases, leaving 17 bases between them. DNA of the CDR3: TGTGCCAGCAGCTTAACGGGCGGGGATGCCACTGAAGCTTTCTTT. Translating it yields CASSLTGGDATEAFF. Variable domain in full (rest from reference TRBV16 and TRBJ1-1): GEEVAQTPKHLVRGEGQKAKLYCAPIKGHSYVFWYQQVLKNEFKFLISFQNENVFDETGMPKERFSAKCLPNSPCSLEIQATKLEDSAVYFCASSLTGGDATEAFFGQGTRLTVV.

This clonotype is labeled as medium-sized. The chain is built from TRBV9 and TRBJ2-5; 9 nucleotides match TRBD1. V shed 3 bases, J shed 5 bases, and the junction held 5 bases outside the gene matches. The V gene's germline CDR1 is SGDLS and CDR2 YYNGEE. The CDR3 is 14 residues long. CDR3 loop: CASSATGGSETQYF. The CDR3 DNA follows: TGTGCCAGCAGCGCGACAGGGGGTTCGGAGACCCAGTACTTC. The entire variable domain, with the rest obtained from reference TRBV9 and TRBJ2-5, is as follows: DSGVTQTPKHLITATGQRVTLRCSPRSGDLSVYWYQQSLDQGLQFLIQYYNGEERAKGNILERFSAQQFPDLHSELNLSSLELGDSALYFCASSATGGSETQYFGPGTRLLVL.

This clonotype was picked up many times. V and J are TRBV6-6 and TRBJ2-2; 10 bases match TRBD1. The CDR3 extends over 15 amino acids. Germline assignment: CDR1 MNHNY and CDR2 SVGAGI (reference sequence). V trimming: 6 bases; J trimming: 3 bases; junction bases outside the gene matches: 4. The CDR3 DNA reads TGTGCCAGCAGCAAGACAGGGGGCTACACCGGGGAGCTGTTTTTT. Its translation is CASSKTGGYTGELFF.

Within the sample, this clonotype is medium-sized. The CDR3 reads CSVATGLHEQYF. The CDR3 bases are TGCAGCGTTGCTACAGGGCTCCACGAGCAGTACTTC. The chain links TRBV29-1 to TRBJ2-7; D possibly corresponds to TRBD1 (6 bases). Germline V CDR1 and CDR2: SQVTM, ANQGSEA. V lost 4 bases and J lost 5, with 12 bases in between. The CDR3 length is 12 residues.

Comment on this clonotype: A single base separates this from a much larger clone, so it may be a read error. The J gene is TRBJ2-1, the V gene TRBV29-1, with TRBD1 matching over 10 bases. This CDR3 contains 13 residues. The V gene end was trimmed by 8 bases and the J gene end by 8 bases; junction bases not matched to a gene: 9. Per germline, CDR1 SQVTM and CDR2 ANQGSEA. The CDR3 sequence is CSTGTGALYEQFF. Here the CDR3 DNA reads TGCAGCACTGGGACAGGGGCCCTTTATGAGCAGTTCTTC.

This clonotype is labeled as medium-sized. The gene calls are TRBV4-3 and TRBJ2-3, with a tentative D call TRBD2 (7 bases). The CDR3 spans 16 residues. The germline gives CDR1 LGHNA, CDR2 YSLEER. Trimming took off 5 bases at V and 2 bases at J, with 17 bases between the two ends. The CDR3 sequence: CASSFRGAPNTDTQYF. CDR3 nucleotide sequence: TGCGCCAGCAGCTTCCGGGGGGCTCCCAACACAGATACGCAGTATTTT.

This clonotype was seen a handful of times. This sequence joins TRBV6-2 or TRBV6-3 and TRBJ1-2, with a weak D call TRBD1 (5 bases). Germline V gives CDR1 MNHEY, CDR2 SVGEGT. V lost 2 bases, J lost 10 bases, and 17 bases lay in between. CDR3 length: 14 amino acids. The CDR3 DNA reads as TGTGCCAGCAGTTACCTAACGGGGGGAGAAGACTACACCTTC. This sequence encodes CASSYLTGGEDYTF.

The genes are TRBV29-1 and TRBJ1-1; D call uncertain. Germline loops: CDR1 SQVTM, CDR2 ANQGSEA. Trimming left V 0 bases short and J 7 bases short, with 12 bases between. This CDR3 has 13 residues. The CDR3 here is CSVEDQGVFEAFF. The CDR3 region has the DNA TGCAGCGTTGAAGATCAAGGAGTTTTTGAAGCTTTCTTT.

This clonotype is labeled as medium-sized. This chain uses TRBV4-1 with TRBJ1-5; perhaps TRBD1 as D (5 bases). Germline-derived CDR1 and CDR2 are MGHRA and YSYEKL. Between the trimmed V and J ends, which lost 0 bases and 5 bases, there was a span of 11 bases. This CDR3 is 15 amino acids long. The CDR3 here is CASSQEAGIYQPQHF. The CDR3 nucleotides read TGCGCCAGCAGCCAAGAGGCAGGGATCTATCAGCCCCAGCATTTT.